This T cell receptor (beta chain) stems from a study of PD-1 blockade in classical Hodgkin lymphoma. CDR3 length: 15 amino acids. With 1 base clipped from V and 7 bases from J, the junction kept 7 bases outside the gene matches. Germline V lookup: CDR1 SGDLS, CDR2 YYNGEE. Whole-study results and caveats: Lower baseline TCR diversity was reported for newly diagnosed patients than for healthy donors.

Profiling relied on immunoSEQ multiplex PCR, and the TCRdb table lists in-frame clones only, not all of them. Of over 15,000 clones listed, about 65% are singletons. The time point was: cycle 4 day 1 (C4D1), after about 6 weeks of nivolumab. Each patient experienced a relapse that followed autologous stem cell transplantation, and brentuximab vedotin exposure varied. For this clone: Its antigen is not known.

The sample was peripheral blood mononuclear cells (PBMCs), taken before the fourth cycle of nivolumab. The sequence was obtained from a human donor with classical Hodgkin lymphoma. V gene TRBV9 combines with J gene TRBJ2-1; TRBD2 agrees at 8 bases. CDR3 protein: CASSVSGRGANEQFF. DNA of the CDR3: TGTGCCAGCAGCGTAAGCGGGAGAGGGGCAAATGAGCAGTTCTTC.